This T cell receptor beta chain was recovered during a study of T-cell reconstitution after alpha-beta-depleted transplantation in children. Unique molecular identifiers were incorporated during preparation of the TCRbeta library. One entry per CDR3 protein results from TCRdb running MiXCR on the PCR reads. The table records around 130,000 distinct CDR3 sequences, around a tenth of them present only once. Whole-study results and caveats: The study traced high day-60 TCRbeta diversity in some patients to surviving recipient T cells and thymic progenitors. Fresh T-cell production supplied most of the T-cell counts and diversity seen one year after transplant. Several hundred rapidly expanded clones from non-depleted graft cells reportedly supplied alpha-beta T cells about two months post-transplant.

Germline values: CDR1 SEHNR, CDR2 FQNEAQ (reference sequence). This CDR3 contains 15 residues. Deletions cut 4 bases from V and 2 bases from J, with 14 bases between. In this sample, this clonotype turned up many times. The antigen is unknown. The chain combines TRBV7-9 with TRBJ2-5, with D maybe TRBD2 (5 bases). The receptor was isolated from a girl under two years old who had a stem cell transplant for combined immunodeficiency, so the T cells may come from the graft donor. The starting material was PBMCs, mostly from graft donor cells, obtained 180 days after TCRalphabeta/CD19-depleted stem cell transplant. CDR3 in amino acids: CASSWRSGPQETQYF. The DNA of the CDR3 is TGTGCCAGCAGCTGGAGGTCCGGGCCTCAAGAGACCCAGTACTTC.